Listed here are 2 T cell receptor beta chains from one sample, sequenced in a study of blood T cells in healthy people across ages. A second PCR of about 7 to 12 cycles used a sample-barcoded 5' primer and a J-beta primer mix. In TCRdb, the 5' RACE reads were re-called with MiXCR into one record per CDR3 protein. Here the sample spans about 1.8 million distinct CDR3 sequences, 49% being singletons. The sequenced material came from blood. The receptor source for this set is a woman in her 40s in good health.

This clonotype appeared a few times. This chain connects TRBV7-8 to TRBJ2-7; TRBD1 matches 8 bases. Trimming at V came to 5 bases and at J to 4 bases, leaving 7 bases not matched to a gene. The CDR3 covers 14 residues. Per the germline V gene, CDR1 is SGHVS and CDR2 is FQNEAQ. This CDR3 is CASSRGQATYEQYF. The CDR3 DNA reads as TGTGCCAGCAGCCGGGGACAGGCCACTTACGAGCAGTACTTC.

In its sample, this clonotype was seen a few times. The rearrangement joins TRBV6-5 to TRBJ2-7; D not certain. The germline V gene encodes CDR1 MNHEY and CDR2 SVGAGI. The V end lost 2 bases, the J end lost 2 bases, and 7 bases lay between the germline ends. The CDR3 contains 13 residues. Written as DNA, the CDR3 is TGTGCCAGCAGTTACGATGGGACCTACGAGCAGTACTTC. As protein: CASSYDGTYEQYF.